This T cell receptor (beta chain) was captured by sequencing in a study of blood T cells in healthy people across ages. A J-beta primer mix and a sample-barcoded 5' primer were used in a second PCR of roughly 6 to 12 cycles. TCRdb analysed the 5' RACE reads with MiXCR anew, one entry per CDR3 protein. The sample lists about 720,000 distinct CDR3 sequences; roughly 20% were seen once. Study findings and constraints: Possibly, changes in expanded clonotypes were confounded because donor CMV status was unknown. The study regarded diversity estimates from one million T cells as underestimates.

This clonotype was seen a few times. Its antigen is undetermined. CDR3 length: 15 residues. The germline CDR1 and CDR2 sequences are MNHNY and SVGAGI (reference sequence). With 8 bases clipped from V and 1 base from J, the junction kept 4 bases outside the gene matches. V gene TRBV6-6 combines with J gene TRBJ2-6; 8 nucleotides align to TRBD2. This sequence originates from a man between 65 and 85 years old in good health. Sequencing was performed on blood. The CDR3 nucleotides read TGTGCCAGCGGCGGGGGGCAATCTGGGGCCAACGTCCTGACTTTC. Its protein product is CASGGGQSGANVLTF.